The rows below give T cell receptor beta chains drawn from one sample of a study of molecular identifiers for immune sequencing clone quantification. TCRdb ran MiXCR on the PCR reads and lists one entry per CDR3 protein. The sample has over 35,000 distinct CDR3 sequences, 24% seen once. The sequenced sample was naive CD8+ T cells from blood, with Jurkat cell RNA spiked in. The receptor set was obtained from a human donor in good health. Some libraries in this study had Jurkat cell RNA spiked in. Both conserved end residues are part of each CDR3. The D gene is left open where the match is weak. A clone size is listed for some rows: how often the clone was seen (once, few, many), or a class if it is expanded.

CDR3 DNA,CDR3 protein,D gene,J gene,clone size,V gene
TGTGCCAGCAGCTCAGACCCCGGGACAGGGGGCTCCGAGCAGTACTTC,CASSSDPGTGGSEQYF,TRBD1,TRBJ2-7,many,TRBV7-9
TGCGCCAGCAGCCACCCTGGGACGGGAAACAATCAGCCCCAGCATTTT,CASSHPGTGNNQPQHF,.,TRBJ1-5,many,TRBV4-1
TGTGCCAGTAGTCCGGGACGCCTCTACGAGCAGTACTTC,CASSPGRLYEQYF,.,TRBJ2-7,many,TRBV19
TGCGGTGCTAAGACAGGAGTTGAGCAGTACTTC,CGAKTGVEQYF,.,TRBJ2-7,.,TRBV20-1
TGTGCCAGCAGCCCGGCCGACAGTCAGGTGGAAAAACTGTTTTTT,CASSPADSQVEKLFF,.,TRBJ1-4,many,TRBV5-6
TGTGCCAGCAGCTCTCGGGACAACCCCTACGAGCAGTACTTC,CASSSRDNPYEQYF,.,TRBJ2-7,many,TRBV7-6
TGTGCCAGCAGCTTTTCTGAGACCCAGTACTTC,CASSFSETQYF,.,TRBJ2-5,many,TRBV5-6
TGTGCCAGCAGCCCCCGCGACGGGGCCCCCCGAGATACGCAGTATTTT,CASSPRDGAPRDTQYF,.,TRBJ2-3,few,TRBV11-1
TGTGCCAGCAGACACAATCTAGCGGGGGACCACTACGAGCAGTACTTC,CASRHNLAGDHYEQYF,TRBD2,TRBJ2-7,many,TRBV11-2
TGTGCCAGCAGTCGTGACAGGGTAGGAGAGCAGTACTTC,CASSRDRVGEQYF,TRBD1,TRBJ2-7,many,TRBV6-6
TGTGCCAGCAGTTACTCCGTAGCGGGGAGCACAGATACGCAGTATTTT,CASSYSVAGSTDTQYF,TRBD2,TRBJ2-3,many,TRBV6-2/TRBV6-3
TGTGCCAGCAGTTTAAATAGGGTTTCTGAAGCTTTCTTT,CASSLNRVSEAFF,.,TRBJ1-1,.,TRBV12-3/TRBV12-4
TGTGCCAGCAGCTTAGGGCTAGCGGGCGGGCCTAGTAGTACAGATACGCCGTATTTT,CASSLGLAGGPSSTDTPYF,TRBD2,TRBJ2-3,.,TRBV11-2
TGTGCCAGCAGCTTAAAGGGGCATATCTCCTACAATGAGCAGTTCTTC,CASSLKGHISYNEQFF,.,TRBJ2-1,.,TRBV7-3
TGTGCCAGCAGCTCTGGACAGATAACTGAAGCTTTCTTT,CASSSGQITEAFF,.,TRBJ1-1,many,TRBV7-8
TGTGCCAGTCTAAAGTTAGGGGGTTCGGAGCCCCAGCATTTT,CASLKLGGSEPQHF,.,TRBJ1-5,many,TRBV27
TGTGCCAGCAGCTTTGACAGCGAAACCGGGGAGCTGTTTTTT,CASSFDSETGELFF,.,TRBJ2-2,many,TRBV9
TGTGCCAGCAGCATGAAGCGGGAAAGTTTGGCAGATACGCAGTATTTT,CASSMKRESLADTQYF,TRBD2,TRBJ2-3,many,TRBV28
TGTGCCAGCAGCCTAGCTCCCTCAGGCTACGAGCAGTACTTC,CASSLAPSGYEQYF,.,TRBJ2-7,medium-sized,TRBV7-2
TGTGCCAGCTCCCTTACTAGCGGGAGTAGGGATACGCAGTATTTT,CASSLTSGSRDTQYF,TRBD2,TRBJ2-3,many,TRBV18
TGTGCCAGCAGTTCGCGGGATGGGCAGCCCCAGCATTTT,CASSSRDGQPQHF,.,TRBJ1-5,many,TRBV6-5
TGTGCCAGCAGCCAAGAATATAGGGATGAAAAACTGTTTTTT,CASSQEYRDEKLFF,.,TRBJ1-4,many,TRBV4-2
TGCGCCAGCAGCCCGGAGGGGTACAATGAGCAGTTCTTC,CASSPEGYNEQFF,.,TRBJ2-1,many,TRBV4-3
TGTGCCAGCAGCTTTAGGGTCAGCGGGGGGATGACCTACGAGCAGTACTTC,CASSFRVSGGMTYEQYF,TRBD2,TRBJ2-7,few,TRBV5-5
TGTGCCAGCAGCTTAGTGGGGGTATGGGGGCCAGATACGCAGTATTTT,CASSLVGVWGPDTQYF,.,TRBJ2-3,medium-sized,TRBV7-2
TGTGCCAGCAGTTTCCGTTCGACTTACGAGCAGTACTTC,CASSFRSTYEQYF,.,TRBJ2-7,few,TRBV27
TGTGCCAGCAGCTGGGGCTTCGGGGTTGACGAGCAGTACTTC,CASSWGFGVDEQYF,.,TRBJ2-7,many,TRBV5-6
TGTGCCAGCAGTTTATCGACTTTTCAAGAGACCCAGTACTTC,CASSLSTFQETQYF,.,TRBJ2-5,many,TRBV27
TGCAGTGCTAGAGATAGGGATAGCGGGAACTACCAAGAGACCCAGTACTTC,CSARDRDSGNYQETQYF,TRBD2,TRBJ2-5,.,TRBV20-1
TGTGCCAGCAGCCTGTATGGGGGCGAGCAGTACTTC,CASSLYGGEQYF,.,TRBJ2-7,many,TRBV7-9
TGCGCCAGCAGCCAAGTACCGACGGGACAGGGGGCCTACGAGCAGTACTTC,CASSQVPTGQGAYEQYF,TRBD1,TRBJ2-7,many,TRBV4-1
TGTGCCAGCAGTTTATTAGGGTCCACCACTGAAGCTTTCTTT,CASSLLGSTTEAFF,.,TRBJ1-1,once,TRBV27
TGTGCCAGCAGTTTATACTTGGGTGATGAAGCTTTCTTT,CASSLYLGDEAFF,.,TRBJ1-1,many,TRBV12-3/TRBV12-4
TGTGCCAGCTCAGGGGAACAAGAGACCCAGTACTTC,CASSGEQETQYF,.,TRBJ2-5,many,TRBV19
TGTGCCAGCAGTTACCTGGACAGCAATAATTCACCCCTCCACTTT,CASSYLDSNNSPLHF,.,TRBJ1-6,.,TRBV6-5
TGTGCCAGCAGTGGACATGGGGACCCTGAAGAGCAGTACTTC,CASSGHGDPEEQYF,.,TRBJ2-7,.,TRBV2
TGTGCCAGCAGCCCGGGAATCCTTGGGGTTGAAGCTTTCTTT,CASSPGILGVEAFF,.,TRBJ1-1,.,TRBV5-8
TGTGCCTGGGATAGGACAGGTGGCACTGAAGCTTTCTTT,CAWDRTGGTEAFF,TRBD1,TRBJ1-1,.,TRBV30
TGTGCCAGCAGCATCTACCCCCAGGACGAGCAGTACTTC,CASSIYPQDEQYF,.,TRBJ2-7,.,TRBV27
TGTGCCAGCACCCACGGGGGGAATCTGTTTTTT,CASTHGGNLFF,.,TRBJ1-4,.,TRBV6-6
TGTGCCAGCAGCTGGGGACGCGGGGGGCGCGCGGATGAGCAGTTCTTC,CASSWGRGGRADEQFF,TRBD2,TRBJ2-1,few,TRBV11-3
TGTGCCAGCAGCGTAGGTGGAGGCACCGATGAGCAGTTCTTC,CASSVGGGTDEQFF,.,TRBJ2-1,.,TRBV9
TGTGCCAGCAGTGAAGCCCCCCCACTAGCGGGGATATACGAGCAGTACTTC,CASSEAPPLAGIYEQYF,TRBD2,TRBJ2-7,many,TRBV6-1
TGTGCCAGCAGCCGTGCCGGGACAGATGATGGCTACACCTTC,CASSRAGTDDGYTF,TRBD1,TRBJ1-2,.,TRBV7-9
TGTGCCAGCAGTGACAGGGTCCTTTCCTTAGGGAAAAAAGATACGCAGTATTTT,CASSDRVLSLGKKDTQYF,TRBD1,TRBJ2-3,many,TRBV6-2/TRBV6-3